This TCR beta chain was sequenced in a study of CD8 T cells in ankylosing spondylitis. Whole-study results and caveats: Blood from ankylosing spondylitis patients appeared to carry a characteristic eight-variant TCR beta motif.

Germline V gene sequence: CDR1 KGHSH, CDR2 LQKENI. The V and J ends lost 2 bases and 10 bases respectively, with 12 bases between them. The CDR3 sequence is 13 residues long. In making TCR beta libraries, quantitative 5'-RACE with molecular barcodes was used. From the 5' RACE reads, TCRdb called clonotypes with MiXCR, one entry per CDR3 protein. The data show 150,000 to 200,000 distinct CDR3 sequences, more than 9% seen once. This clonotype came up many times. What it binds is unknown. Sequencing was performed on blood, either unsorted or a sorted T cell fraction (not recorded which). The rearrangement uses TRBV18 and TRBJ2-1; D is unclear. The TCR was taken from a male donor with ankylosing spondylitis or in good health (not recorded which). The CDR3 region is CASSPTPTAEQFF. CDR3 nucleotide sequence: TGTGCCAGCTCACCAACTCCGACCGCGGAGCAGTTCTTC.